Listed here are 21 T cell receptor beta chains from one sample, sequenced in a study of T cell changes during pregnancy in multiple sclerosis. Clones were sequenced by immunoSEQ multiplex PCR, and TCRdb holds only the in-frame ones, with some missing. The table shows around 40,000 clones, with around 92% occurring only once. The sequenced sample was CD8+ T cells from peripheral blood mononuclear cells, obtained in the second trimester of pregnancy. The receptors were gathered from a female donor with multiple sclerosis, enrolled in a pregnancy study.

This chain joins TRBV19 and TRBJ1-1, with D uncertain. Germline V gene lookup returns CDR1 LNHDA and CDR2 SQIVND (reference sequence). The CDR3 has 15 residues. V shed 5 bases and J shed 4 bases, with 17 bases lying between them. CDR3 sequence: CASSRGEWVVTEAFF. Here the CDR3 DNA reads TGTGCCAGTAGTCGCGGGGAGTGGGTAGTCACTGAAGCTTTCTTT.

The chain employs TRBV6-4 and TRBJ2-1, with D possibly TRBD2 on 6 matching bases. The germline CDR1 and CDR2 sequences are MRHNA and SNTAGT. CDR3 length: 14 residues. The ends were cut back, 3 bases at V and 7 bases at J, with 13 bases in the middle. The CDR3 DNA is TGTGCCAGCAGTGAGGGCGGGGCCGGGAATGAGCAGTTCTTC. Protein sequence: CASSEGGAGNEQFF.

CDR3 sequence reads: CASSLVAYEMNTEAFF. DNA for the CDR3: TGTGCCAGCAGCTTAGTGGCTTACGAAATGAACACTGAAGCTTTCTTT. This chain joins TRBV11-2 and TRBJ1-1; D is undetermined. Trimming cost V 1 base and J 0 bases, with 12 bases left between them. Per germline, CDR1 SGHAT and CDR2 FQNNGV. This CDR3 is built from 16 residues.

This clone was counted at least ten times. The chain recombines TRBV19 with TRBJ2-7; 7 bases fit TRBD2. This CDR3 spans 15 amino acids. From germline, CDR1 is LNHDA and CDR2 SQIVND (reference sequence). With 2 bases clipped from V and 1 base from J, the junction kept 5 bases outside the gene matches. As DNA, the CDR3 is TGTGCCAGTAGTATAAGCCCAGCGGGATCCTACGAGCAGTACTTC. Translating it yields CASSISPAGSYEQYF.

This clone was seen a handful of times. V usage is TRBV6-1 and J usage is TRBJ1-5; 8 bases line up with TRBD1. The CDR3 spans 14 residues. The V and J ends lost 8 bases and 4 bases, in that order; junction bases with no gene match: 7. The V gene's germline CDR1 is MNHNS and CDR2 SASEGT. CDR3 bases: TGTGCCAGCGGAGGGAACAGGGGGAATCAGCCCCAGCATTTT. Translation: CASGGNRGNQPQHF.

The gene calls are TRBV9 and TRBJ2-2; 9 positions agree with TRBD2. The length of the CDR3 is 16 residues. Germline-derived CDR1 and CDR2 are SGDLS and YYNGEE. After removal of 0 bases from V and 1 base from J, the junction contained 1 base not matched to a gene. In DNA form, the CDR3 reads TGTGCCAGCAGCGTAGGACTAGCGGAGAACACCGGGGAGCTGTTTTTT. Its protein is CASSVGLAENTGELFF.

This CDR3 is CASSSADPAYEQYF. Here the CDR3 DNA reads TGTGCCAGCAGCTCCGCCGATCCGGCCTACGAGCAGTACTTC. The chain carries TRBV7-9 and TRBJ2-7; D remains unclear. V lost 4 bases and J 2 bases, leaving 12 bases between the germline ends. The germline V gene encodes CDR1 SEHNR and CDR2 FQNEAQ (reference sequence). The CDR3 length is 14 residues.

This rearrangement joins TRBV5-4 to TRBJ2-7; tentative D call: TRBD1 (5 bases). V dropped 6 bases and J dropped 4 bases, with 14 bases sitting between them. Looked up from germline, CDR1 is SGHNT and CDR2 is YYREEE (reference sequence). The CDR3 spans 13 residues. CDR3 sequence reads: CASTRVGDYEQYF. The CDR3 DNA is TGTGCCAGCACAAGGGTAGGGGATTACGAGCAGTACTTC. The full variable domain, completed using reference TRBV5-4 and TRBJ2-7, is ETGVTQSPTHLIKTRGQQVTLRCSSQSGHNTVSWYQQALGQGPQFIFQYYREEENGRGNFPPRFSGLQFPNYSSELNVNALELDDSALYLCASTRVGDYEQYFGPGTRLTVT.

This chain uses TRBV18 with TRBJ2-1, with D unclear. The CDR3 totals 14 residues. Germline V CDR1 and CDR2: KGHSH, LQKENI. V dropped 1 base and J dropped 5 bases, with 9 bases sitting between them. This chain's CDR3 is CASSPRPDHNEQFF. The DNA for the CDR3 is TGTGCCAGCTCACCACGGCCAGATCACAATGAGCAGTTCTTC.

The chain combines TRBV4-2 with TRBJ1-2; TRBD1 agrees at 8 bases. The CDR3 has 15 amino acids. The germline gives CDR1 LGHNA, CDR2 YNFKEQ. With V trimmed by 0 bases and J by 8 bases, 8 bases remained unmatched. As DNA, the CDR3 is TGTGCCAGCAGCCAAGAGCGGACAGGGACGGTCGGCTACACCTTC. This sequence encodes CASSQERTGTVGYTF.

CDR3 residues: CASSTDGNYGYTF. CDR3 bases: TGTGCCAGTAGCACCGACGGGAACTATGGCTACACCTTC. This chain joins TRBV19 and TRBJ1-2; unclear D gene. V lost 6 bases to trimming and J lost 2 bases, with 10 bases between them. The CDR3 spans 13 residues. The V gene's germline CDR1 is LNHDA and CDR2 SQIVND (reference sequence).

The gene calls are TRBV10-3 and TRBJ2-1, with 16 bases fitting TRBD2. CDR3 length: 19 amino acids. CDR1 and CDR2 (germline): ENHRY, SYGVKD. Losses at the gene ends were 3 bases for V and 0 bases for J; bases not matched to a gene: 5. DNA for the CDR3: TGTGCCATCAGTGACCCGGGACTAGCGGGGGGGTTCTCCTACAATGAGCAGTTCTTC. As protein: CAISDPGLAGGFSYNEQFF.

The J gene is TRBJ2-1, the V gene TRBV5-4; perhaps TRBD2 as D (5 bases). V dropped 1 base and J dropped 5 bases, with 10 bases sitting between them. The CDR3 covers 14 residues. Germline-derived CDR1 and CDR2 are SGHNT and YYREEE (reference sequence). DNA of the CDR3: TGTGCCAGCAGCTTGACGGGGTACAACAATGAGCAGTTCTTC. As protein: CASSLTGYNNEQFF.

This chain joins TRBV7-6 and TRBJ2-1; D perhaps matches TRBD2 (5 bases). The CDR3 loop spans 15 amino acids. Trimming pared 1 base from V and 4 bases from J, leaving 11 bases between. CDR1 is SGHVS and CDR2 is FNYEAQ in the germline V gene. DNA of the CDR3: TGTGCCAGCAGCTTAGGGGCTAGCAGTTACAATGAGCAGTTCTTC. This sequence encodes CASSLGASSYNEQFF.

This chain uses TRBV7-3 with TRBJ2-1, with D possibly being TRBD1 (6 bases). CDR1 and CDR2 from the germline V gene are SGHTA and FQGTGA. This CDR3 region has 15 residues. The V end was cut by 2 bases, the J end by 4 bases, with 12 bases between. CDR3 in DNA: TGTGCCAGCAGCTTAGCTATAGGACAGTACAATGAGCAGTTCTTC. The encoded protein is CASSLAIGQYNEQFF.

CDR3 bases: TGTGCCAGCAGGGCGTCACAGGGGGCTGGCACAGATACGCAGTATTTT. It specifies CASRASQGAGTDTQYF. The chain carries TRBV4-2 and TRBJ2-3; 9 nucleotides match TRBD1. This CDR3 has 16 residues. V was clipped by 6 bases and J by 1 base; unmatched bases: 8. Germline V gene lookup returns CDR1 LGHNA and CDR2 YNFKEQ.

This chain links TRBV11-2 with TRBJ2-1; TRBD2 agrees at 9 bases. Germline V gene data show CDR1 as SGHAT and CDR2 as FQNNGV. This CDR3 has 16 amino acids. V gave up 5 bases and J gave up 8 bases; unmatched junction bases: 13. The CDR3 loop reads CASSPLKSGRIDEQFF. CDR3 nucleotides: TGTGCCAGCAGCCCCCTTAAAAGCGGGAGGATCGATGAGCAGTTCTTC.

The V and J genes are TRBV6-5 and TRBJ1-1; possibly TRBD1 for D (5 bases). Germline V gives CDR1 MNHEY, CDR2 SVGAGI. This CDR3 region has 14 residues. The germline V and J ends were trimmed by 2 bases and 4 bases, with 11 bases remaining between them. CDR3 DNA sequence: TGTGCCAGCAGTTACCCGGGGGTTGGCACTGAAGCTTTCTTT. Translating it yields CASSYPGVGTEAFF.

This chain connects TRBV5-5 to TRBJ2-7; D perhaps matches TRBD1 (6 bases). The CDR3 runs 13 residues. The V end lost 3 bases, the J end lost 3 bases, and 10 bases lay between the germline ends. The germline V gene has CDR1 SGHKS and CDR2 YYEKEE (reference sequence). The CDR3 region is CASSWGQHYEQYF. CDR3 nucleotide sequence: TGTGCCAGCAGCTGGGGACAACACTACGAGCAGTACTTC.

This sequence joins TRBV14 and TRBJ2-7; D is uncertain. V lost 1 base, J lost 0 bases, and 10 bases lay in between. In germline, CDR1 is SGHDN, CDR2 FVKESK. This CDR3 spans 15 amino acids. CDR3 residues: CASSQGLRSSYEQYF. The CDR3, as DNA: TGTGCCAGCAGCCAAGGATTACGCAGCTCCTACGAGCAGTACTTC.

The V call is TRBV7-8, the J call TRBJ2-1; 14 bases line up with TRBD2. With 0 bases clipped from V and 15 bases from J, the junction kept 10 bases outside the gene matches. The CDR3 consists of 16 residues. Germline lookup yields CDR1 SGHVS and CDR2 FQNEAQ. The DNA for the CDR3 is TGTGCCAGCAGCTTAGCGCCTTGGACTAGCGGGGGGATACCGTTCTTC. Its translation is CASSLAPWTSGGIPFF.